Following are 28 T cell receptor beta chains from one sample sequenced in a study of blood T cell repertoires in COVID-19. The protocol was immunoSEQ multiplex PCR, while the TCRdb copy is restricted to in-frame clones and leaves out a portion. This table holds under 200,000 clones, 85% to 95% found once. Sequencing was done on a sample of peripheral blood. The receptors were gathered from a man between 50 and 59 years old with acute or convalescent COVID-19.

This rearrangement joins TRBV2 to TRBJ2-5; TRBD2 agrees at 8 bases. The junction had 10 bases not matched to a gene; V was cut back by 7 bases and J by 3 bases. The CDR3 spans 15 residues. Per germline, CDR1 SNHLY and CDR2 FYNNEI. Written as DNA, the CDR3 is TGTGCCAGCAATATCCTAGCGGGTAGGAAAGAGACCCAGTACTTC. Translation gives CASNILAGRKETQYF.

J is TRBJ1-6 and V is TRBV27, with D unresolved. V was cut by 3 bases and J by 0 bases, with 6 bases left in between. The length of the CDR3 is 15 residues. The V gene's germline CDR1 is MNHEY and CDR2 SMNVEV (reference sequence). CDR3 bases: TGTGCCAGCAGTTTCGGGAGCTCCTATAATTCACCCCTCCACTTT. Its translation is CASSFGSSYNSPLHF.

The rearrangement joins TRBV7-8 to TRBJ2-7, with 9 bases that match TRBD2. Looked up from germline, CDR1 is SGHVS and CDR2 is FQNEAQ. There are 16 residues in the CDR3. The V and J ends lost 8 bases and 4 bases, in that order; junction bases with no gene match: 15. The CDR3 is CASQRLAASLMYEQYF. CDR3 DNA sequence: TGTGCCAGCCAGAGACTAGCGGCGTCTTTAATGTACGAGCAGTACTTC.

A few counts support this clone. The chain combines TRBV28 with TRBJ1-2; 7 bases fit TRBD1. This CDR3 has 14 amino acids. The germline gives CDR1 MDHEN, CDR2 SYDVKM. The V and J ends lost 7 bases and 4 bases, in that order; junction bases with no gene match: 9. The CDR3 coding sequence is TGTGCCAGCAAGACTCACGGGACAGCCTATGGCTACACCTTC. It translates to CASKTHGTAYGYTF.

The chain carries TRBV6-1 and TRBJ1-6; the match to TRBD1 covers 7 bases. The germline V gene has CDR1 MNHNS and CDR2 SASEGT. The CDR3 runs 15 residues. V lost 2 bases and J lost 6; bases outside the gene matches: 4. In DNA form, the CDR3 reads TGTGCCAGCAGTGAAACGTACAGGGGTAATTCACCCCTCCACTTT. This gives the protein CASSETYRGNSPLHF.

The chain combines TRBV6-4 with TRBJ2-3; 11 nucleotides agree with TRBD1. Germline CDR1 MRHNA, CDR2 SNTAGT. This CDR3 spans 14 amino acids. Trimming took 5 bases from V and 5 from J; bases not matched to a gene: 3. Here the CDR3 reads CASSPGQGGDTQYF. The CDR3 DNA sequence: TGTGCCAGCAGTCCGGGACAGGGGGGAGATACGCAGTATTTT.

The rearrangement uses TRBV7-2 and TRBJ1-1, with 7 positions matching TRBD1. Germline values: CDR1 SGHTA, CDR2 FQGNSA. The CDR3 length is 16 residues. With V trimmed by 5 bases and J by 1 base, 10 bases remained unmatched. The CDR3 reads CASSPRAGGRNTEAFF. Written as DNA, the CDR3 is TGTGCCAGCAGCCCGAGGGCAGGGGGGAGGAACACTGAAGCTTTCTTT. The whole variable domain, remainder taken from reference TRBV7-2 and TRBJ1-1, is GAGVSQSPSNKVTEKGKDVELRCDPISGHTALYWYRQSLGQGLEFLIYFQGNSAPDKSGLPSDRFSAERTGGSVSTLTIQRTQQEDSAVYLCASSPRAGGRNTEAFFGQGTRLTVV.

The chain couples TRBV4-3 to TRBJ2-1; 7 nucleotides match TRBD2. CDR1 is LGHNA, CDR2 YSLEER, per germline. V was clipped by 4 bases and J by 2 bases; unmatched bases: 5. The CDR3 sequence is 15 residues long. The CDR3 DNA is TGCGCCAGCAGCCGAGCCGGGGGGACCTACAATGAGCAGTTCTTC. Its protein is CASSRAGGTYNEQFF.

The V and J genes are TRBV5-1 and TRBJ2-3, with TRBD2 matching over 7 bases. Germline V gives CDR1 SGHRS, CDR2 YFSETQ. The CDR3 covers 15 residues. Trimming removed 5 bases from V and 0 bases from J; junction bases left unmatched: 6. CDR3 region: CASRLASSSTDTQYF. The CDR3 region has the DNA TGCGCCAGCAGACTAGCGTCGTCTAGCACAGATACGCAGTATTTT.

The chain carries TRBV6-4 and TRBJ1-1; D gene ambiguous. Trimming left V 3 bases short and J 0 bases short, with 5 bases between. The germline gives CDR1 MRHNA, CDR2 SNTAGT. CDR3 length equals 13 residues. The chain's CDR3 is CASSDSMNTEAFF. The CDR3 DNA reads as TGTGCCAGCAGTGATAGTATGAACACTGAAGCTTTCTTT.

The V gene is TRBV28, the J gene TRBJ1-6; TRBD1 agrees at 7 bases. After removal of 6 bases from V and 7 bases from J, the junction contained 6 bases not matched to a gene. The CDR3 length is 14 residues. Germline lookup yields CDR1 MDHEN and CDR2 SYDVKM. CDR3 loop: CASSTTGFNSPLHF. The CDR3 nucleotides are TGTGCCAGCAGCACGACAGGGTTCAATTCACCCCTCCACTTT.

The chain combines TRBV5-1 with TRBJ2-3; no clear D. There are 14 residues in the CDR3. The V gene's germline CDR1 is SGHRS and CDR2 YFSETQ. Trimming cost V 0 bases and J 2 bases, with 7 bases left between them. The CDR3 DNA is TGCGCCAGCAGCTTGGGCGTTTTCACAGATACGCAGTATTTT. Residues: CASSLGVFTDTQYF.

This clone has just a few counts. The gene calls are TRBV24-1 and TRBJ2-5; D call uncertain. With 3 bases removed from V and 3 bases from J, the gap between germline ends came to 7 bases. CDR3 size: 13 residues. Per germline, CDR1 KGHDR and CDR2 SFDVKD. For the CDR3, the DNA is TGTGCCACCAGTGATCGTGAGAAAGAGACCCAGTACTTC. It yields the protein CATSDREKETQYF.

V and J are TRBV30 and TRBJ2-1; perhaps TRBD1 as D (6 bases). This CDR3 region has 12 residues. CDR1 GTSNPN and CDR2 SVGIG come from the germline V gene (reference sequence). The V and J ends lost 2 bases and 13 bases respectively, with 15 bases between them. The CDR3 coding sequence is TGTGCCTGGAGTTTGTTGAGACAGGTCCAGTTCTTC. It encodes CAWSLLRQVQFF.

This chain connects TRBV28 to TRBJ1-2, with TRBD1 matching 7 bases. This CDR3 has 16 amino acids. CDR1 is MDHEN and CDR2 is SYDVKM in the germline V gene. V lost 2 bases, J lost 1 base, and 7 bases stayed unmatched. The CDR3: CASSLRDSFFNYGYTF. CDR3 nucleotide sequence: TGTGCCAGCAGTTTAAGGGACAGCTTTTTTAACTATGGCTACACCTTC.

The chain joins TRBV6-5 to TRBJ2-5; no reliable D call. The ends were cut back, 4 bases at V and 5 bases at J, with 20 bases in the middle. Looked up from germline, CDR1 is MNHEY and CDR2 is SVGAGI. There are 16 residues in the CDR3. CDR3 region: CASSLNYATSEETQYF. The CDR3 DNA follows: TGTGCCAGCAGTTTAAACTACGCTACGAGCGAGGAGACCCAGTACTTC.

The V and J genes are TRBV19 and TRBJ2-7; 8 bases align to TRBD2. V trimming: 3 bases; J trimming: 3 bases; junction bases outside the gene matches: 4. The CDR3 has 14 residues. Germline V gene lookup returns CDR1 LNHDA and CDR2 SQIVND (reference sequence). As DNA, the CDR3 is TGTGCCAGTAGTATCAAGCGGGGGCACTACGAGCAGTACTTC. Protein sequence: CASSIKRGHYEQYF.

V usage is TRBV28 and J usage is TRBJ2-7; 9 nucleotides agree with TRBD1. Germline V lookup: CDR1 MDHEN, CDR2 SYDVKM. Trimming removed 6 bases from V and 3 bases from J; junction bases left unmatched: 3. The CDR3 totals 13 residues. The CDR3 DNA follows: TGTGCCAGCAGCGACAGGGGGGGCTACGAGCAGTACTTC. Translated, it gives CASSDRGGYEQYF.

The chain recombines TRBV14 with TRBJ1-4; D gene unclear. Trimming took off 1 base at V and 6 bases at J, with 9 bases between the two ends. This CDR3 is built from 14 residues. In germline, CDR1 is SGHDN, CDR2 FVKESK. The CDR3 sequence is CASSQATGYEKLFF. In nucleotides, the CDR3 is TGTGCCAGCAGCCAAGCTACGGGGTATGAAAAACTGTTTTTT. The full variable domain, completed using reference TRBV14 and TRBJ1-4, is EAGVTQFPSHSVIEKGQTVTLRCDPISGHDNLYWYRRVMGKEIKFLLHFVKESKQDESGMPNNRFLAERTGGTYSTLKVQPAELEDSGVYFCASSQATGYEKLFFGSGTQLSVL.

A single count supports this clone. The CDR3 loop reads CASSYSNRAETQYF. As DNA, the CDR3 is TGTGCCAGCAGTTACTCGAACAGGGCCGAGACCCAGTACTTC. V gene TRBV6-5 combines with J gene TRBJ2-5, with TRBD1 as a possible D gene (6 bases). The ends were cut back, 0 bases at V and 5 bases at J, with 10 bases in the middle. Germline values: CDR1 MNHEY, CDR2 SVGAGI. There are 14 residues in the CDR3.

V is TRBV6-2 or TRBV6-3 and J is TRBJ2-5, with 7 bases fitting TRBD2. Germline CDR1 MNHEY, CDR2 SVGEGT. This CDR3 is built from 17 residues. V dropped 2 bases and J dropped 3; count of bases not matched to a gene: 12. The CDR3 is CASSYPATIAGEETQYF. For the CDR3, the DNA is TGTGCCAGCAGTTACCCCGCTACTATTGCGGGGGAAGAGACCCAGTACTTC.

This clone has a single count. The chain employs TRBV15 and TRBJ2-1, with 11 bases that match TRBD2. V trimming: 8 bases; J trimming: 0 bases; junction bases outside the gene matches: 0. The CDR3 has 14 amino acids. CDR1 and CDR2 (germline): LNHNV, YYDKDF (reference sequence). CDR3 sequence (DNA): TGTGCCACCCTAGCGGGAGGCTCCTACAATGAGCAGTTCTTC. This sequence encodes CATLAGGSYNEQFF.

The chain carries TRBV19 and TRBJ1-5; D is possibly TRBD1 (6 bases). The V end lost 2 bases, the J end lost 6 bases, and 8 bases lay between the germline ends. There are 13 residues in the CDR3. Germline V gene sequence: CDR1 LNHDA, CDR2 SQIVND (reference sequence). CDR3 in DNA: TGTGCCAGTAGTATACAGGGGAGTCAGCCCCAGCATTTT. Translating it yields CASSIQGSQPQHF. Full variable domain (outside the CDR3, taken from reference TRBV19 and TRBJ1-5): DGGITQSPKYLFRKEGQNVTLSCEQNLNHDAMYWYRQDPGQGLRLIYYSQIVNDFQKGDIAEGYSVSREKKESFPLTVTSAQKNPTAFYLCASSIQGSQPQHFGDGTRLSIL.

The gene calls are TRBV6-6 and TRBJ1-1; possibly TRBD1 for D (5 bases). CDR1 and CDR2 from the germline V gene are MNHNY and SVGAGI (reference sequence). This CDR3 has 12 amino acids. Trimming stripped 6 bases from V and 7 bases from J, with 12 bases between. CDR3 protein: CASSLGTNEAFF. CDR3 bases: TGTGCCAGCAGCTTAGGGACTAATGAAGCTTTCTTT.

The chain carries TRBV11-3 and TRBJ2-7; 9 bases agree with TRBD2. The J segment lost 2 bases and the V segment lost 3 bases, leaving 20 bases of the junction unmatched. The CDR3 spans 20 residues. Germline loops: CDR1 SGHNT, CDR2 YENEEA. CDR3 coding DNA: TGTGCCAGCAGCTTCGACCTACTAGCGGGTGCGCCTCGGGGCCCCTACGAGCAGTACGTC. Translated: CASSFDLLAGAPRGPYEQYV.

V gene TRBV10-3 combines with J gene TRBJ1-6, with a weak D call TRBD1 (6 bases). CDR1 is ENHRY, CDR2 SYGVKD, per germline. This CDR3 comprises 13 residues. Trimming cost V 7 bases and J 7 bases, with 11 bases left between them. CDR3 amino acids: CAINSQGNSPLHF. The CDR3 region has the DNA TGTGCCATCAACTCTCAGGGGAATTCACCCCTCCACTTT.

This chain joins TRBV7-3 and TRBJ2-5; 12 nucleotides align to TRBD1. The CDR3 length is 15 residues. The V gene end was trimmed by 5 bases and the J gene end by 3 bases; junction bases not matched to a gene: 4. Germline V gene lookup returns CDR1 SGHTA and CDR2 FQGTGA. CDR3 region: CASSRGTGGKETQYF. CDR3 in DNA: TGTGCCAGCAGCCGCGGGACAGGGGGCAAAGAGACCCAGTACTTC.

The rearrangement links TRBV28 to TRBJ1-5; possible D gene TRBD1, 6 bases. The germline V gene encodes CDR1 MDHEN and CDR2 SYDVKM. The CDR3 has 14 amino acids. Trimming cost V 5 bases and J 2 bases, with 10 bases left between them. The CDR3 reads CASSPWTGNQPQHF. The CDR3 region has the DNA TGTGCCAGCAGTCCTTGGACAGGCAATCAGCCCCAGCATTTT.